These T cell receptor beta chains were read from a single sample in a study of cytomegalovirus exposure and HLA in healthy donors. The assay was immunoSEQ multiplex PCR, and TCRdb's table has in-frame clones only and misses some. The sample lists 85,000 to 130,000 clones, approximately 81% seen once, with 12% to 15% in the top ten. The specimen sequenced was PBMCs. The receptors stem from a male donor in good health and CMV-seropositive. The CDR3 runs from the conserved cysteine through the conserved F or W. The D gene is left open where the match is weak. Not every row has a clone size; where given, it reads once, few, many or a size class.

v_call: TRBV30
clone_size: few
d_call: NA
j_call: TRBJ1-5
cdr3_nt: TGTGCCTGGAGTGCCAGGAGCAATCAGCCCCAGCATTTT
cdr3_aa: CAWSARSNQPQHF

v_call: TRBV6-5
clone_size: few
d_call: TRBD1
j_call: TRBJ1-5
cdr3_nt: TGTGCCAGCAGTTACGGCAGGGGGCATCAGCCCCAGCATTTT
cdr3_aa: CASSYGRGHQPQHF

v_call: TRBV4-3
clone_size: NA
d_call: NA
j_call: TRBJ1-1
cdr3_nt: TGCGCCAGCAGTCAGGGGCTACCAGGCACTGAAGCTTTCTTT
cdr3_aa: CASSQGLPGTEAFF

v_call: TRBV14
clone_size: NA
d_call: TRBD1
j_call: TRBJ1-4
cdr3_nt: TGTGCCAGCAGCGGACAAGGGGGCGCAAGCGAAAAACTGTTTTTT
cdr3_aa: CASSGQGGASEKLFF

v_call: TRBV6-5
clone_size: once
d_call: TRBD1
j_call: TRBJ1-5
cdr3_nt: TGTGCCAGCAGTTGGGGGCAGACAGGGGGCAATCAGCCCCAGCATTTT
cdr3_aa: CASSWGQTGGNQPQHF

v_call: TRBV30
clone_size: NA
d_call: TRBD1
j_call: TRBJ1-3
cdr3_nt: TGTGCCTGGAGTCCGGGACAGGCAGAAGGAAACACCATATATTTT
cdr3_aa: CAWSPGQAEGNTIYF

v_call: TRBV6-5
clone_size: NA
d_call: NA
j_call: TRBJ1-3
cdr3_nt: TGTGCCAGCAGAAGGGGGACTGGAAACACCATATATTTT
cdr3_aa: CASRRGTGNTIYF

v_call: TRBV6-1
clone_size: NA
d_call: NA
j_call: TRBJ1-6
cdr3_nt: TGTGCCGGCCAGGGTACCTATAATTCACCCCTCCACTTT
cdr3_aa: CAGQGTYNSPLHF

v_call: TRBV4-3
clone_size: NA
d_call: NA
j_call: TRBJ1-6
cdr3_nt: TGCGCCAGCAGCCAAGATTCGGGGGGACTAAAGAATTCACCCCTCCACTTT
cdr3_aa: CASSQDSGGLKNSPLHF

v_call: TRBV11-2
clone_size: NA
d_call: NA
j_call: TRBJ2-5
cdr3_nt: TGTGCCAGCAGCCTCCAAGAGACCCAGTACTTC
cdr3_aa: CASSLQETQYF

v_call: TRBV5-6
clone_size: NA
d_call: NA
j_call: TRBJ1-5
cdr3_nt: TGTGCCAGCAGCTCGAGGCAGTTCAATCAGCCCCAGCATTTT
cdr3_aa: CASSSRQFNQPQHF

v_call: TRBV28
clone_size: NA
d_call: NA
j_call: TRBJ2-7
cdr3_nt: TGTGCCAGCAGGGAAACAGGGGGGGGCTACGAGCAGTACTTC
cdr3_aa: CASRETGGGYEQYF

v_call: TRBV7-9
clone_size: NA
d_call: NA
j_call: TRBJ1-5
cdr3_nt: TGTGCCAGCAGCCGGGGGGGCAATCAGCCCCAGCATTTT
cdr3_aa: CASSRGGNQPQHF

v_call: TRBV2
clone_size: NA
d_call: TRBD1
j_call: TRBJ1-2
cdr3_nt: TGTGCCAGCAGTGTGGACAGGGGAACCTATGGCTACACCTTC
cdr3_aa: CASSVDRGTYGYTF

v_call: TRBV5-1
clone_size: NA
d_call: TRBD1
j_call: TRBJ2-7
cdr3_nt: TGCGCCAGCAGCTCCACAGGGGGCGACTACGAGCAGTACTTC
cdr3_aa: CASSSTGGDYEQYF

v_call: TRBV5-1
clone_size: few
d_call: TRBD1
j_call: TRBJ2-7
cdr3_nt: TGCGCCAGCGTACCGGGACAGGGCCCCTACGAGCAGTACTTC
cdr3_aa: CASVPGQGPYEQYF

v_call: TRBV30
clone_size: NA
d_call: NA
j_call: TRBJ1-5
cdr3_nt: TGTGCCTGGAGACGAGGGAATCAGCCCCAGCATTTT
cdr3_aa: CAWRRGNQPQHF

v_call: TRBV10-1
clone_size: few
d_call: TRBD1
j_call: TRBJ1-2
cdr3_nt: TGCGCCAGCGGTACACCGGGACAGGGATTCTTTGGCTACACCTTC
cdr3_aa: CASGTPGQGFFGYTF

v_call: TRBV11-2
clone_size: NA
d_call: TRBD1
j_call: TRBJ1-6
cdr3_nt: TGTGCCAGCAGCGTGACAGGGGAGGGGTCACCCCTCCACTTT
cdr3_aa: CASSVTGEGSPLHF

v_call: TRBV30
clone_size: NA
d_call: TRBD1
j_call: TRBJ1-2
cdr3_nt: TGTGCCTGGAGTGTACGCAACAGGGGTATTGGCTACACCTTC
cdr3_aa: CAWSVRNRGIGYTF

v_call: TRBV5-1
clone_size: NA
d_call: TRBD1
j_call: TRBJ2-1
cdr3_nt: TGCGCCAGCAGCTCTAATCCCGGGACAGGGGACAATGAGCAGTTCTTC
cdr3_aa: CASSSNPGTGDNEQFF

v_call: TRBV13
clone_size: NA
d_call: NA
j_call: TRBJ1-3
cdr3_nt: TGTGCCAGCAGCTCCACCGGGGGTGGTGGAAACACCATATATTTT
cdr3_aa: CASSSTGGGGNTIYF

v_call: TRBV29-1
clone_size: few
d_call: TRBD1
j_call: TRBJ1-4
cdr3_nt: TGCAGCTTCCGACAGGGCGAAAAACTGTTTTTT
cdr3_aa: CSFRQGEKLFF

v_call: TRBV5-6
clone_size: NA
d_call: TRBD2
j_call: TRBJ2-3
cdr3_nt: TGTGCCAGCAGCGCCCCGGGACTAGCAACAGATACGCAGTATTTT
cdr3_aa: CASSAPGLATDTQYF

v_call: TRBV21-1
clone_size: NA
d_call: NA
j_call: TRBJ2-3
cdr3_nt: TGTGCCAGCAGCAAATCTTGGTACGACAGGGGAGGCACAGATACGCAGTATTTT
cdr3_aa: CASSKSWYDRGGTDTQYF

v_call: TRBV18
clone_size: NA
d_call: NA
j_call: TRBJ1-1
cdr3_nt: TGTGCCAGCTCACCCGGGCCCGGGGAAACTTTCTTT
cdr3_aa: CASSPGPGETFF

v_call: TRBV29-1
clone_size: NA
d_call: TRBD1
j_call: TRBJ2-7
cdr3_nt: TGCAGCGCCGGAACCTACAGGGGGCCCTACGAGCAGTACTTC
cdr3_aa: CSAGTYRGPYEQYF

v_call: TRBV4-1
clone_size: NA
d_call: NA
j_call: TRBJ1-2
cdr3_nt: TGCGCCAGCAGCCAAGACAGGGAGGGTGGCTACACCTTC
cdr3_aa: CASSQDREGGYTF

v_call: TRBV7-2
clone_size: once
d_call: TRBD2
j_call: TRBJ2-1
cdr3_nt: TGTGCCAGCAGCTTGCTAGCGGGGGGGGGATGGGATGAGCAGTTCTTC
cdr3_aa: CASSLLAGGGWDEQFF

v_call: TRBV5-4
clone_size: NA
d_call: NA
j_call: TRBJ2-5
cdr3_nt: TGTGCCAGCAGCTTGAAGGGGATTGAGACCCAGTACTTC
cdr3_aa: CASSLKGIETQYF

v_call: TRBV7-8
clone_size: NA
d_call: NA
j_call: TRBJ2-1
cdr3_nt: TGTGCCAGCAGCGACAAGACTAGTCGGGCGCAGTTCTTC
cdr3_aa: CASSDKTSRAQFF

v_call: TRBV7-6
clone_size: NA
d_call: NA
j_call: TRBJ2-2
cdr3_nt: TGTGCCAGCAGCTTATCCATACAGGCGAACACCGGGGAGCTGTTTTTT
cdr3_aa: CASSLSIQANTGELFF

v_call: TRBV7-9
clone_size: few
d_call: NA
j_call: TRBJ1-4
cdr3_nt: TGTGCCAGCAGCAGACAAGAGATTAATGAAAAACTGTTTTTT
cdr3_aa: CASSRQEINEKLFF

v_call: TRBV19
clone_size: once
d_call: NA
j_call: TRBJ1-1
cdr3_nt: TGTGCCAGTACCCGAGGCCCCCGGGGCACTGAAGCTTTCTTT
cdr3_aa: CASTRGPRGTEAFF

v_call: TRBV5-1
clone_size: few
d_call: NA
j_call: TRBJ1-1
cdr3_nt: TGCGCCAGCAGCCGGCGGGAAGGGAGGGCTGAAGCTTTCTTT
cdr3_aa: CASSRREGRAEAFF

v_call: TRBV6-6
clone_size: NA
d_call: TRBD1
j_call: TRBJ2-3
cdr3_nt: TGTGCCAGCAGCCTCGGGACAGGGTCAGATACGCAGTATTTT
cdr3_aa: CASSLGTGSDTQYF

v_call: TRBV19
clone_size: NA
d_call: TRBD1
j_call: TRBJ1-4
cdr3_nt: TGTGCCAGTAGAAGGGACAGGGATTCGACTAATGAAAAACTGTTTTTT
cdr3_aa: CASRRDRDSTNEKLFF

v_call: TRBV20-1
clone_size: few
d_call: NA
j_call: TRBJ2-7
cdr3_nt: TGCAGTGCTAGAGTTGAGAGAGAGCAGTACTTC
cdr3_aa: CSARVEREQYF

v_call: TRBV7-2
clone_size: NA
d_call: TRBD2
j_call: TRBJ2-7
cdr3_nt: TGTGCCAGCAGTCTCCCGGGAGCGGGGGGGAGGGAGCAGTACTTC
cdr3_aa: CASSLPGAGGREQYF

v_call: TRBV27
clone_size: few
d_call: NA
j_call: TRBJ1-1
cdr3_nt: TGTGCCAGCAGTTTACCAGGGCATAACACTGAAGCTTTCTTT
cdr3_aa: CASSLPGHNTEAFF

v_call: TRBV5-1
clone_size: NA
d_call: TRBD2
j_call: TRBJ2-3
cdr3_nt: TGCGCCAGCAGCTTGATACCTAGCGGGAACCCCGCTAGCACAGATACGCAGTATTTT
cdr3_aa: CASSLIPSGNPASTDTQYF